This record covers a single T cell receptor beta chain. Trimming took 5 bases from V and 8 from J; bases not matched to a gene: 7. The length of the CDR3 is 14 residues. The germline CDR1 and CDR2 sequences are SGDLS and YYNGEE. The data were taken from a study of blood T cell repertoires in COVID-19. The wider study: PBMCs, B-cell-depleted T cells, or T cells provided the cDNA or gDNA that made up the material.

Original analysis: Amplified reference gene primers provided the basis for estimating nucleated cell counts. The table came from immunoSEQ multiplex PCR; TCRdb's copy has only in-frame clones and leaves some out. D and trimming were read from the DNA, whereas the V and J calls and clone size are those reported in that table. The sample shows fewer than 120,000 clones, approximately 79% of them seen only once. The sample comprised peripheral blood. This clonotype was obtained from a woman of 80 years or more with active or convalescent COVID-19. V usage is TRBV9 and J usage is TRBJ1-2, with 12 bases that match TRBD1. CDR3 sequence reads: CASRMGQGARGYTF. The CDR3 DNA is TGTGCCAGCAGAATGGGACAGGGGGCTCGCGGCTACACCTTC.